This T cell receptor beta chain is drawn from a study of regulatory T cells in long-lasting Graves disease. Sequencing libraries for TCR beta were prepared with iRepertoire HTBI primers and Arm-PCR of CDR3 regions. Via MiXCR, TCRdb re-called the multiplex PCR reads, giving one row per CDR3 protein. The profile covers fewer than 550,000 distinct CDR3 sequences, with about 15% appearing a single time and about 25% taken by the ten largest. The sample's time point: newly diagnosed GD, antithyroid drugs for less than 3 months. RNA extracted from PBMCs served as the sequencing template. The germline gives CDR1 SGHAT, CDR2 FQDESV (reference sequence). CDR3 length: 16 residues. V dropped 6 bases and J dropped 1; count of bases not matched to a gene: 7. Ten or more counts support this clonotype. Separately, the same data were catalogued under a study of T cells in Graves' hyperthyroidism and ophthalmopathy.

This clonotype was obtained from a woman between 18 and 29 years old with Graves disease. The rearrangement links TRBV11-1 to TRBJ2-3, with 10 bases that match TRBD2. Sequencing was performed on peripheral blood mononuclear cells (PBMCs), taken at new diagnosis, from a patient treated with antithyroid drugs. The CDR3 reads CASRASGSWGTDTQYF. DNA of the CDR3: TGTGCCAGCAGGGCTAGCGGGAGTTGGGGCACAGATACGCAGTATTTT. Full variable domain (rest looked up from reference TRBV11-1 and TRBJ2-3): EAEVAQSPRYKITEKSQAVAFWCDPISGHATLYWYRQILGQGPELLVQFQDESVVDDSQLPKDRFSAERLKGVDSTLKIQPAELGDSAMYLCASRASGSWGTDTQYFGPGTRLTVL.